This T cell receptor (beta chain) came from a study of technical replicates of blood from several donors. Profiling relied on immunoSEQ multiplex PCR, and the TCRdb table lists in-frame clones only, not all of them. The repertoire includes 65,000 to 85,000 clones, roughly 96% of them detected once, and approximately 0.3% sits in the top ten. Germline V gene data show CDR1 as MNHEY and CDR2 as SVGAGI. V shed 5 bases and J shed 0 bases, with 8 bases lying between them. This CDR3 is 14 amino acids long. This clone is a singleton in its sample. This receptor was taken from a human donor in good health. The V call is TRBV6-5, the J call TRBJ1-3, with unresolved D. Sequenced material: T cells isolated from PBMCs. The CDR3 sequence is CASSPTFSGNTIYF. CDR3 DNA sequence: TGTGCCAGCAGTCCGACTTTCTCTGGAAACACCATATATTTT.